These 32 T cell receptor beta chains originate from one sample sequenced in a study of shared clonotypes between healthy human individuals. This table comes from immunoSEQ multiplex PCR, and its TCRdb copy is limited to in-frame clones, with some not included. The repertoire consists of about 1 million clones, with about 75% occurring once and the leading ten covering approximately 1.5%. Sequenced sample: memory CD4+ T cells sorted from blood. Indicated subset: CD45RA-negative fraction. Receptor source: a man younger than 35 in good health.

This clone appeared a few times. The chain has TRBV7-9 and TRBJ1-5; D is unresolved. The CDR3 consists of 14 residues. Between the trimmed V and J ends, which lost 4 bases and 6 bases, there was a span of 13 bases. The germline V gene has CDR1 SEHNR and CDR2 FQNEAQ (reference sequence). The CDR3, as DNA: TGTGCCAGCAGCTCTTTCTCGGAGGGTCAGCCCCAGCATTTT. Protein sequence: CASSSFSEGQPQHF.

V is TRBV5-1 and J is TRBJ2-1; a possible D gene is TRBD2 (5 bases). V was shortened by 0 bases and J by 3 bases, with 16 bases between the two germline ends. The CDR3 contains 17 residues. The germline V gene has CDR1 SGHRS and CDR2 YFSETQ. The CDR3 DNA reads TGCGCCAGCAGCTTGGTCCCCCTAGCTACAAACTACAATGAGCAGTTCTTC. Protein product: CASSLVPLATNYNEQFF.

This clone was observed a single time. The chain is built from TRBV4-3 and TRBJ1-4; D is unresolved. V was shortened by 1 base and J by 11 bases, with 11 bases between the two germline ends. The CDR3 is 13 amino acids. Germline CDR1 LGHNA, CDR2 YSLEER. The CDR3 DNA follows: TGCGCCAGCAGCCAAGGCCGGCCGGGGAAACTGTTTTTT. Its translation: CASSQGRPGKLFF.

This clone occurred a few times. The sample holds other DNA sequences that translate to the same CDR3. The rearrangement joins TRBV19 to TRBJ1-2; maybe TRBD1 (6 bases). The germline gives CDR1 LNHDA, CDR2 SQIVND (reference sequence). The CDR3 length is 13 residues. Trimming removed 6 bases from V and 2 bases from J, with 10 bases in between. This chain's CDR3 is CASSRGLNYGYTF. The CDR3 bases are TGTGCCAGTAGCAGGGGACTGAACTATGGCTACACCTTC.

The CDR3 DNA sequence: TGTGCCTGGAATAGCCAGAATAGCAATCAGCCCCAGCATTTT. Amino acid sequence: CAWNSQNSNQPQHF. The J gene is TRBJ1-5, the V gene TRBV30, with D unclear. The V end was cut by 4 bases, the J end by 0 bases, with 10 bases between. Germline V gene sequence: CDR1 GTSNPN, CDR2 SVGIG (reference sequence). The CDR3 loop spans 14 amino acids.

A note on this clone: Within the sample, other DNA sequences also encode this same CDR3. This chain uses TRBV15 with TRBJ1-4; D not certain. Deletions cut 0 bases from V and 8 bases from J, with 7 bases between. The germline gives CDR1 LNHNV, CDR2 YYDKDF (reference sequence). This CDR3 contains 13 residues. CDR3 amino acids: CATSRDPGEKLFF. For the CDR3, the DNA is TGTGCCACCAGCAGAGATCCTGGAGAAAAACTGTTTTTT.

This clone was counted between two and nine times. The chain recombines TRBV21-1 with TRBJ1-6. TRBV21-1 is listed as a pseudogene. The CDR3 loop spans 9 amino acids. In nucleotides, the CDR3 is TGTGCCAGCAGCAAAGAGTGGGGCTTT. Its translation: CASSKEWGF.

The CDR3 DNA sequence: TGTGCCAGCAGCTTAGTGGGACAGGGATGGAATCAGCCCCAGCATTTT. It translates to CASSLVGQGWNQPQHF. The J gene is TRBJ1-5, the V gene TRBV7-2; 9 bases line up with TRBD1. V trimming: 1 base; J trimming: 4 bases; junction bases outside the gene matches: 5. The germline V gene encodes CDR1 SGHTA and CDR2 FQGNSA. The CDR3 covers 16 residues.

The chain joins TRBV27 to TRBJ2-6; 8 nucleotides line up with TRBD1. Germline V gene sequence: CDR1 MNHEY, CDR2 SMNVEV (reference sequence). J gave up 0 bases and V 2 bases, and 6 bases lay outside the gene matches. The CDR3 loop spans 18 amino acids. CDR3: CASSLTQGAFSGANVLTF. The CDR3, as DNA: TGTGCCAGCAGTTTAACGCAGGGGGCTTTCTCTGGGGCCAACGTCCTGACTTTC.

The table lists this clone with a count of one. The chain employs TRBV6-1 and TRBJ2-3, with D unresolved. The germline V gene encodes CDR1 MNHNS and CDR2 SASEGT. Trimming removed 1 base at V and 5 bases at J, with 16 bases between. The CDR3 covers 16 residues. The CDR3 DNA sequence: TGTGCCAGCAGTGAAGATGGCCCATTTCCATTAGATACGCAGTATTTT. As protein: CASSEDGPFPLDTQYF.

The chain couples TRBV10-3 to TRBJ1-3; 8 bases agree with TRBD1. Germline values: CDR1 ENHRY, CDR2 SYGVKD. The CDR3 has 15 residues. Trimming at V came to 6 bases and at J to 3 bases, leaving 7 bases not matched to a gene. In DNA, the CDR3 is TGTGCCATCAGACCCCTCGGGACAGGTGGAAACACCATATATTTT. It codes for CAIRPLGTGGNTIYF.

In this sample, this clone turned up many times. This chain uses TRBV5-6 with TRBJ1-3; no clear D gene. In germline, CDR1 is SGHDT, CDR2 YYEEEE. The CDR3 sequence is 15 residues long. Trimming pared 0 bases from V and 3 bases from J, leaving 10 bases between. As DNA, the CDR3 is TGTGCCAGCAGCTTGGCCCGGGGAAATGGAAACACCATATATTTT. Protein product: CASSLARGNGNTIYF. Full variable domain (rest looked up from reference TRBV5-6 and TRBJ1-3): DAGVTQSPTHLIKTRGQQVTLRCSPKSGHDTVSWYQQALGQGPQFIFQYYEEEERQRGNFPDRFSGHQFPNYSSELNVNALLLGDSALYLCASSLARGNGNTIYFGEGSWLTVV.

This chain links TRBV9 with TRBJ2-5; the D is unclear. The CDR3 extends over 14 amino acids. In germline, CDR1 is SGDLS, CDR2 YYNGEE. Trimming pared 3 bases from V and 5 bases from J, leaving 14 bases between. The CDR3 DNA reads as TGTGCCAGCAGCGAGACCTTATTAGGGGAGACCCAGTACTTC. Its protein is CASSETLLGETQYF.

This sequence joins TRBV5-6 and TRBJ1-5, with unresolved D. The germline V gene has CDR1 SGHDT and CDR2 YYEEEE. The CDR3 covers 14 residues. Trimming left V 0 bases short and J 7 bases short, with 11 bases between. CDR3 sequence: CASSLGWATQPQHF. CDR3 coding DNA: TGTGCCAGCAGCTTGGGATGGGCGACCCAGCCCCAGCATTTT. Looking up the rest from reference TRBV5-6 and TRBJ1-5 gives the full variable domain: DAGVTQSPTHLIKTRGQQVTLRCSPKSGHDTVSWYQQALGQGPQFIFQYYEEEERQRGNFPDRFSGHQFPNYSSELNVNALLLGDSALYLCASSLGWATQPQHFGDGTRLSIL.

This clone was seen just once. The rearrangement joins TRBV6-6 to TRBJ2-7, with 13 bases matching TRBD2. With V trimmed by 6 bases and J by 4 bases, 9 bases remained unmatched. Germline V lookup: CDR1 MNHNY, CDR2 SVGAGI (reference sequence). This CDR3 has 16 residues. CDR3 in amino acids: CASRGGLAGAEYEQYF. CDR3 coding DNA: TGTGCCAGCAGGGGCGGACTAGCGGGGGCGGAGTACGAGCAGTACTTC.

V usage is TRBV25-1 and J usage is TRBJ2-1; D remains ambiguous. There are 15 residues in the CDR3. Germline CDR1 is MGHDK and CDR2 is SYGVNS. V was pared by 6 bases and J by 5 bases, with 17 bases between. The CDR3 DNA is TGTGCCAGCAGAGGATGGTCCTTCCAACACAATGAGCAGTTCTTC. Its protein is CASRGWSFQHNEQFF.

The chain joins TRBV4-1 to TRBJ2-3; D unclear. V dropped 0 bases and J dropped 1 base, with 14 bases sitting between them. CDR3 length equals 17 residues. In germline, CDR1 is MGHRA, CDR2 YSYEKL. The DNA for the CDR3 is TGCGCCAGCAGCCAAGATCATAAACAGCCTCGCACAGATACGCAGTATTTT. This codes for CASSQDHKQPRTDTQYF.

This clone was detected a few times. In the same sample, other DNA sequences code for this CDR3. The CDR3 loop reads CASSLVTQPQHF. CDR3 DNA sequence: TGTGCCAGCAGCTTAGTAACCCAGCCCCAGCATTTT. The J gene is TRBJ1-5, the V gene TRBV7-9; D unclear. Trimming took off 1 base at V and 7 bases at J, with 5 bases between the two ends. Germline V gene data show CDR1 as SEHNR and CDR2 as FQNEAQ (reference sequence). The CDR3 contains 12 residues. Based on the CDR3 plus reference TRBV7-9 and TRBJ1-5, the full variable domain is DTGVSQNPRHKITKRGQNVTFRCDPISEHNRLYWYRQTLGQGPEFLTYFQNEAQLEKSRLLSDRFSAERPKGSFSTLEIQRTEQGDSAMYLCASSLVTQPQHFGDGTRLSIL.

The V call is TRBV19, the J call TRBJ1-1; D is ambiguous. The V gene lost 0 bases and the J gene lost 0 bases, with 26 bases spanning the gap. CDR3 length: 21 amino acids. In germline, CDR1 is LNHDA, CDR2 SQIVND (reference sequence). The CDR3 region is CASSIDASSGRRSLLNTEAFF. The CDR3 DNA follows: TGTGCCAGTAGTATAGATGCCAGTTCCGGACGGAGGTCATTATTGAACACTGAAGCTTTCTTT.

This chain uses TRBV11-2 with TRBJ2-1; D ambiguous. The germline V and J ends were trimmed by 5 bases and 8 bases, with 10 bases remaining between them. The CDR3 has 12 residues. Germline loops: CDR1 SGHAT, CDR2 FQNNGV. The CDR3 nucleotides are TGTGCCAGCAGCCCTCAAAGGGATGAGCAGTTCTTC. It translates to CASSPQRDEQFF.

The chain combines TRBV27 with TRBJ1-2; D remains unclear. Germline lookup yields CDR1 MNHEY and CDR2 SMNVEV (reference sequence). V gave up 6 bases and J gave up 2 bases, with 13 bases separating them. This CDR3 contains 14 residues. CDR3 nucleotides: TGTGCCAGCAGCCTCGAGGTTGGGAACTATGGCTACACCTTC. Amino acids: CASSLEVGNYGYTF.

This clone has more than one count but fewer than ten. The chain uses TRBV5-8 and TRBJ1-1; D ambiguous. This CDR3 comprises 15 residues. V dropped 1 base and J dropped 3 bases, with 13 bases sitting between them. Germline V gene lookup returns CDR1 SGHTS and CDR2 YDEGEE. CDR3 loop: CASSLPWNGDTEAFF. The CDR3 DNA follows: TGTGCCAGCAGCTTGCCGTGGAACGGGGACACTGAAGCTTTCTTT.

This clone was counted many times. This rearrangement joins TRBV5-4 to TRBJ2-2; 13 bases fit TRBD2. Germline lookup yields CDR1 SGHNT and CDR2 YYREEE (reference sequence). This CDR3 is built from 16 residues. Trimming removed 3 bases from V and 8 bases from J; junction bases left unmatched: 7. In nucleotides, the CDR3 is TGTGCCAGCAGCTCCGGGGGACTAGCGGGATCTGGGGAGCTGTTTTTT. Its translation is CASSSGGLAGSGELFF.

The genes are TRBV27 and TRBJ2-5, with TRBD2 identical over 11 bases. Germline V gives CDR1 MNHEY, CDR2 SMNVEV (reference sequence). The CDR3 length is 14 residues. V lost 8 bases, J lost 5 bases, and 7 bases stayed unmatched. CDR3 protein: CASRLAGSGETQYF. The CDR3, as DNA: TGTGCCAGCCGACTAGCGGGATCGGGGGAGACCCAGTACTTC.

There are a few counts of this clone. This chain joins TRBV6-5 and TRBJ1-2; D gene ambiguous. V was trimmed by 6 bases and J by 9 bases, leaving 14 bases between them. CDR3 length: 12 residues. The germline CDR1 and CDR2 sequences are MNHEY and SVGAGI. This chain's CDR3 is CASSPRAGRYTF. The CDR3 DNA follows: TGTGCCAGCAGCCCACGGGCAGGTCGCTACACCTTC.

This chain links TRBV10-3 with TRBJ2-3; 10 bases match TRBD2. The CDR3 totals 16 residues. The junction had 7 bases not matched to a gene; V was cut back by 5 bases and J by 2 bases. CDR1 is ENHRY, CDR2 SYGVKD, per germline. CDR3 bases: TGTGCCATCAGTAGATCTAGCGGGGGCGACACAGATACGCAGTATTTT. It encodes CAISRSSGGDTDTQYF.

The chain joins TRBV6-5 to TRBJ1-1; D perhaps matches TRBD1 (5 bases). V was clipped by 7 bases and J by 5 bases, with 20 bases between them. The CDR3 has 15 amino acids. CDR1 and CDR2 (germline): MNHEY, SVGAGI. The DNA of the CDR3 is TGTGCCAGCACCCTAGCCGGCCAGGGTGGGACTGAAGCTTTCTTT. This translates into CASTLAGQGGTEAFF.

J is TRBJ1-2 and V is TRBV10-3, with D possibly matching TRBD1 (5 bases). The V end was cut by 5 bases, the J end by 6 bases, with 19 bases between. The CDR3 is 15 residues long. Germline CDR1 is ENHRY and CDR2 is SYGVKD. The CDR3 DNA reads TGTGCCATCAGTCGCGGGACGGAAAAGGTGGATGGCTACACCTTC. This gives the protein CAISRGTEKVDGYTF.

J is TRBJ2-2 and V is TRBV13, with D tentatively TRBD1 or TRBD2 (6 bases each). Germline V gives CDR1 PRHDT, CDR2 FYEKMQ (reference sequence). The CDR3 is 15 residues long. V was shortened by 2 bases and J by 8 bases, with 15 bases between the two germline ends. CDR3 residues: CASSLLGGPVGELFF. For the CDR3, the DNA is TGTGCCAGCAGCTTATTGGGGGGCCCGGTAGGGGAGCTGTTTTTT. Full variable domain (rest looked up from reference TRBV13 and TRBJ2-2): AAGVIQSPRHLIKEKRETATLKCYPIPRHDTVYWYQQGPGQDPQFLISFYEKMQSDKGSIPDRFSAQQFSDYHSELNMSSLELGDSALYFCASSLLGGPVGELFFGEGSRLTVL.

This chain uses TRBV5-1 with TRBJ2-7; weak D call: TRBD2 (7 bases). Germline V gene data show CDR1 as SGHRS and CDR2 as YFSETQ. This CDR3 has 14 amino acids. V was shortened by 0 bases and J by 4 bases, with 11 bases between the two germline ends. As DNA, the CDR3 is TGCGCCAGCAGCTTGGAGGGGGGGCTGTACGAGCAGTACTTC. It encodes CASSLEGGLYEQYF.

CDR3 in amino acids: CASRESYNEQFF. The CDR3 region has the DNA TGCGCCAGCCGGGAATCCTACAATGAGCAGTTCTTC. The V call is TRBV5-1, the J call TRBJ2-1; D possibly corresponds to TRBD2 (5 bases). Germline loops: CDR1 SGHRS, CDR2 YFSETQ. The CDR3 covers 12 residues. V was pared by 7 bases and J by 1 base, with 6 bases between.

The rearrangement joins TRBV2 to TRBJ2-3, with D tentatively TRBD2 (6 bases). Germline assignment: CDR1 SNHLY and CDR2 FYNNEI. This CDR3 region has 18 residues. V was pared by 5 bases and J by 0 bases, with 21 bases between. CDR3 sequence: CASSTINVKAGSTDTQYF. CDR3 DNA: TGTGCCAGCAGTACAATCAACGTGAAGGCGGGAAGCACAGATACGCAGTATTTT.